The clone carrying this T cell receptor (beta chain) was detected only a few times. The sample belongs to a study of blood T cell repertoires in COVID-19. Using immunoSEQ multiplex PCR, the repertoire was profiled, and TCRdb retains in-frame clones only, with some absent. Of 75,000 to 95,000 clones listed, over 70% were seen once; the top ten hold 4.5% to 7%. Germline CDR1 SEHNR, CDR2 FQNEAQ (reference sequence). V gave up 3 bases and J gave up 1 base; unmatched junction bases: 1. The CDR3 sequence is 16 residues long. Sequencing was performed on peripheral blood. The receptor comes from a man aged 50 to 59 with active COVID-19. This rearrangement joins TRBV7-9 to TRBJ2-2, with 11 positions matching TRBD2. Written as DNA, the CDR3 is TGTGCCAGCAGCTTTACTAGCGGGGGGAACACCGGGGAGCTGTTTTTT. This gives the protein CASSFTSGGNTGELFF.